A single sample is the source of the 21 T cell receptor beta chains below, sequenced in a study of early T cells in non-severe SARS-CoV-2 infection. TCRdb passed the 5' RACE reads through MiXCR, listing each CDR3 protein once. In the table there are roughly 30,000 distinct CDR3 sequences, 6.6% of which are singletons. Sequences were obtained from whole blood. The source is an adult who was a healthcare worker with PCR-confirmed SARS-CoV-2 infection or an uninfected control (not recorded which).

The chain carries TRBV28 and TRBJ1-2; D gene uncertain. The CDR3 covers 11 residues. CDR1 is MDHEN, CDR2 SYDVKM, per germline. Trimming pared 6 bases from V and 3 bases from J, leaving 5 bases between. The CDR3 nucleotides read TGTGCCAGCAGAGCAGACTATGGCTACACCTTC. Translation gives CASRADYGYTF.

In its sample, this clonotype was seen many times. The chain carries TRBV11-2 and TRBJ2-1, with D tentatively TRBD2 (7 bases). Trimming cost V 3 bases and J 6 bases, with 15 bases left between them. From germline, CDR1 is SGHAT and CDR2 FQNNGV. The CDR3 is 15 amino acids. The CDR3 loop reads CASSLGGARTNEQFF. CDR3 sequence (DNA): TGTGCCAGCAGCTTGGGGGGGGCTAGAACCAATGAGCAGTTCTTC.

In this sample, this clonotype turned up many times. The chain recombines TRBV18 with TRBJ1-2; D is possibly TRBD1 (5 bases). Trimming shortened V by 2 bases and J by 8 bases, and 18 bases separated the two germline ends. The V gene's germline CDR1 is KGHSH and CDR2 LQKENI. There are 15 residues in the CDR3. CDR3 protein: CASSPISGPLLGYTF. The CDR3 DNA is TGTGCCAGCTCACCAATTTCAGGGCCCCTACTGGGCTACACCTTC.

This clonotype appeared many times. The chain is built from TRBV11-3 and TRBJ2-4; possibly TRBD2 for D (6 bases). The CDR3 consists of 13 residues. The V and J ends lost 4 bases and 7 bases respectively, with 11 bases between them. The V gene's germline CDR1 is SGHNT and CDR2 YENEEA. The CDR3 is CASSSSGLNIQYF. For the CDR3, the DNA is TGTGCCAGCAGCTCAAGCGGGTTGAACATTCAGTACTTC.

Ten or more counts support this clonotype. The V and J genes are TRBV5-4 and TRBJ2-7, with D uncertain. V lost 3 bases, J lost 6 bases, and 19 bases lay in between. The CDR3 totals 15 residues. CDR1 is SGHNT, CDR2 YYREEE, per germline (reference sequence). The CDR3 DNA is TGTGCCAGCAGCTCCCAAGGGCGCTTTCCCTCCGAGCAGTACTTC. Its translation is CASSSQGRFPSEQYF. Based on the CDR3 plus reference TRBV5-4 and TRBJ2-7, the full variable domain is ETGVTQSPTHLIKTRGQQVTLRCSSQSGHNTVSWYQQALGQGPQFIFQYYREEENGRGNFPPRFSGLQFPNYSSELNVNALELDDSALYLCASSSQGRFPSEQYFGPGTRLTVT.

In its sample, this clonotype was seen a few times. The chain carries TRBV6-2 or TRBV6-3 and TRBJ1-6, with D unclear. The V end lost 5 bases, the J end lost 6 bases, and 14 bases lay between the germline ends. The V gene's germline CDR1 is MNHEY and CDR2 SVGEGT. This CDR3 is 15 amino acids long. The CDR3 protein is CASSLHPRVNSPLHF. CDR3 nucleotide sequence: TGTGCCAGCAGTCTCCACCCGAGGGTTAATTCACCCCTCCACTTT.

This clonotype has ten or more counts. The J gene is TRBJ2-7, the V gene TRBV5-5; 7 positions agree with TRBD1. Germline CDR1 and CDR2: SGHKS and YYEKEE (reference sequence). This CDR3 has 13 amino acids. The V and J ends lost 4 bases and 3 bases, in that order; junction bases with no gene match: 4. The CDR3: CASSPGQVYEQYF. CDR3 DNA sequence: TGTGCCAGCAGCCCCGGACAGGTCTACGAGCAGTACTTC.

This clonotype came up many times. The chain links TRBV28 to TRBJ2-1, with 8 positions matching TRBD2. Germline V gives CDR1 MDHEN, CDR2 SYDVKM. V shed 3 bases and J 4 bases; nucleotides not matched to a gene: 2. The CDR3 runs to 14 residues. Here the CDR3 DNA reads TGTGCCAGCAGTTTCCCTAGCGGGTACAATGAGCAGTTCTTC. Translation gives CASSFPSGYNEQFF. Full variable domain (remainder filled in from reference TRBV28 and TRBJ2-1): DVKVTQSSRYLVKRTGEKVFLECVQDMDHENMFWYRQDPGLGLRLIYFSYDVKMKEKGDIPEGYSVSREKKERFSLILESASTNQTSMYLCASSFPSGYNEQFFGPGTRLTVL.

This clonotype was seen repeatedly, ten times or more. This chain joins TRBV7-9 and TRBJ1-1; D ambiguous. Trimming took off 5 bases at V and 5 bases at J, with 15 bases between the two ends. This CDR3 contains 14 residues. The V gene's germline CDR1 is SEHNR and CDR2 FQNEAQ (reference sequence). CDR3 sequence reads: CASSLTTGSTEAFF. DNA of the CDR3: TGTGCCAGCAGCCTTACAACGGGGAGTACTGAAGCTTTCTTT.

J is TRBJ1-3 and V is TRBV6-5, with D unclear. There are 15 residues in the CDR3. Germline-derived CDR1 and CDR2 are MNHEY and SVGAGI. V dropped 4 bases and J dropped 7 bases, with 17 bases sitting between them. The CDR3 loop reads CASSSTQIPANTIYF. In DNA, the CDR3 is TGTGCCAGCAGTTCCACCCAAATACCTGCGAACACCATATATTTT.

In its sample, this clonotype was seen many times. The chain employs TRBV29-1 and TRBJ1-2, with D unclear. The length of the CDR3 is 14 residues. In germline, CDR1 is SQVTM, CDR2 ANQGSEA. Trimming removed 4 bases from V and 2 bases from J, with 14 bases in between. The CDR3 bases are TGCAGCGTTGGGTTTGGACCCGGGAACTATGGCTACACCTTC. It encodes CSVGFGPGNYGYTF. Full variable domain (outside the CDR3, taken from reference TRBV29-1 and TRBJ1-2): SAVISQKPSRDICQRGTSLTIQCQVDSQVTMMFWYRQQPGQSLTLIATANQGSEATYESGFVIDKFPISRPNLTFSTLTVSNMSPEDSSIYLCSVGFGPGNYGYTFGSGTRLTVV.

The chain has TRBV6-4 and TRBJ2-1; no reliable D call. In germline, CDR1 is MRHNA, CDR2 SNTAGT. The V gene lost 2 bases and the J gene lost 12 bases, with 14 bases spanning the gap. This CDR3 is built from 13 residues. CDR3 sequence: CASSDGQALGQFF. CDR3 coding DNA: TGTGCCAGCAGTGACGGGCAGGCCCTGGGGCAGTTCTTC.

This clonotype has a count of ten or more. The genes are TRBV7-2 and TRBJ1-6; possible D gene TRBD1, 5 bases. With 2 bases removed from V and 9 bases from J, the gap between germline ends came to 5 bases. The germline CDR1 and CDR2 sequences are SGHTA and FQGNSA. This CDR3 is built from 12 residues. CDR3: CASSLQGSPLHF. CDR3 in DNA: TGTGCCAGCAGCTTACAGGGTTCACCCCTCCACTTT.

This clonotype was seen at least ten times. The chain uses TRBV12-3 or TRBV12-4 and TRBJ2-1; 7 bases map to TRBD1. Trimming took 10 bases from V and 0 from J; bases not matched to a gene: 6. This CDR3 region has 14 residues. CDR3 in DNA: TGTGCCACCAGAGACAGGGTCTCCTACAATGAGCAGTTCTTC. Its protein is CATRDRVSYNEQFF.

The rearrangement joins TRBV28 to TRBJ1-6; tentatively, D is TRBD1 (5 bases). Germline assignment: CDR1 MDHEN and CDR2 SYDVKM. Trimming stripped 7 bases from V and 7 bases from J, with 23 bases between. CDR3 size: 17 residues. CDR3 DNA: TGTGCCAGCAATCCTAACTCCCTCACCCAGGGAAATTCACCCCTCCACTTT. This encodes CASNPNSLTQGNSPLHF.

This clonotype appeared many times. The rearrangement joins TRBV7-6 to TRBJ2-7; no reliable D call. The V end was cut by 6 bases, the J end by 4 bases, with 7 bases between. CDR1 is SGHVS, CDR2 FNYEAQ, per germline. This CDR3 contains 11 residues. The CDR3 nucleotides are TGTGCCAGCAGTAGACGGTACGAGCAGTACTTC. Protein product: CASSRRYEQYF.

This rearrangement joins TRBV4-3 to TRBJ2-2, with D tentatively TRBD1 (5 bases). Germline-derived CDR1 and CDR2 are LGHNA and YSLEER. The CDR3 sequence is 17 residues long. Trimming removed 6 bases from V and 1 base from J, with 18 bases in between. The CDR3 coding sequence is TGCGCCAGCAGTACCAACGCTTTCCAGGGGAACACCGGGGAGCTGTTTTTT. Amino acid sequence: CASSTNAFQGNTGELFF.

This clonotype was counted ten times or more. The chain joins TRBV18 to TRBJ2-3; 7 bases are shared with TRBD2. CDR1 KGHSH and CDR2 LQKENI come from the germline V gene. The CDR3 loop spans 14 amino acids. V dropped 6 bases and J dropped 4; count of bases not matched to a gene: 7. DNA for the CDR3: TGTGCCAGCTCGCTGCGGGAGTTCGCAGATACGCAGTATTTT. The encoded protein is CASSLREFADTQYF.

V usage is TRBV27 and J usage is TRBJ1-3; D call uncertain. Germline V gene lookup returns CDR1 MNHEY and CDR2 SMNVEV (reference sequence). The CDR3 loop spans 13 amino acids. V shed 0 bases and J shed 2 bases, with 2 bases lying between them. CDR3 nucleotide sequence: TGTGCCAGCAGTTTATCTACTGGAAACACCATATATTTT. This gives the protein CASSLSTGNTIYF.

This clonotype has ten or more counts. The CDR3 DNA reads TGCGCCAGCAGCCAAGATGCGGGCATTTCACCCCTCCACTTT. This sequence encodes CASSQDAGISPLHF. The chain joins TRBV4-1 to TRBJ1-6; D gene ambiguous. The CDR3 loop spans 14 amino acids. V dropped 0 bases and J dropped 9 bases, with 9 bases sitting between them. The germline V gene has CDR1 MGHRA and CDR2 YSYEKL.

This clonotype was detected ten times or more. V gene TRBV7-9 combines with J gene TRBJ1-4; 9 nucleotides agree with TRBD1. This CDR3 has 12 residues. Germline V gene data show CDR1 as SEHNR and CDR2 as FQNEAQ (reference sequence). Trimming cost V 5 bases and J 11 bases; bases outside gene matches: 3. CDR3 sequence reads: CASSPGQGKLFF. The CDR3 DNA reads TGTGCCAGCAGCCCCGGACAGGGGAAACTGTTTTTT. Supplemented by reference TRBV7-9 and TRBJ1-4, the full variable domain reads DTGVSQNPRHKITKRGQNVTFRCDPISEHNRLYWYRQTLGQGPEFLTYFQNEAQLEKSRLLSDRFSAERPKGSFSTLEIQRTEQGDSAMYLCASSPGQGKLFFGSGTQLSVL.